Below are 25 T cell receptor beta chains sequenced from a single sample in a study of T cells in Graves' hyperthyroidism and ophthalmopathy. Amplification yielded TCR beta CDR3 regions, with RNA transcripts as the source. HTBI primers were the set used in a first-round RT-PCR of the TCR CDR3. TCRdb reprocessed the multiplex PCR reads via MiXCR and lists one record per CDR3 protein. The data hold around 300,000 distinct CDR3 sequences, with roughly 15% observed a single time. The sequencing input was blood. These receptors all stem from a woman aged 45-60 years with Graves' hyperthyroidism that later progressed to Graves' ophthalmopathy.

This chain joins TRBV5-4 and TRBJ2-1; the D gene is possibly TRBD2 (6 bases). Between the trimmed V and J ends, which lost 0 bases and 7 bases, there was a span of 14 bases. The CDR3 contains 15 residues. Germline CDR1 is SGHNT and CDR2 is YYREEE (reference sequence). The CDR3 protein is CASSLEAGGENEQFF. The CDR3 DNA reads TGTGCCAGCAGCTTGGAAGCGGGTGGCGAGAATGAGCAGTTCTTC.

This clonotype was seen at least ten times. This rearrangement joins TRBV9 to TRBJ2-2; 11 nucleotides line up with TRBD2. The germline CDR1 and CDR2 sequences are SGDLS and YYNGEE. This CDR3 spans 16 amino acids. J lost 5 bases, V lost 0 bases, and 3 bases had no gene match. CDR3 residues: CASSVEGTSGTGELFF. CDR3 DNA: TGTGCCAGCAGCGTAGAAGGGACTAGCGGTACCGGGGAGCTGTTTTTT.

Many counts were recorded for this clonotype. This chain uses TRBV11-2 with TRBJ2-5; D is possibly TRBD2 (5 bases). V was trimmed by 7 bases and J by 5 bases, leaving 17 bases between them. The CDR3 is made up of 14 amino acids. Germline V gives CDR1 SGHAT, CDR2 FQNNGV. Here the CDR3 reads CASKREWGVETQYF. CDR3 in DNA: TGTGCCAGCAAAAGGGAGTGGGGAGTCGAGACCCAGTACTTC.

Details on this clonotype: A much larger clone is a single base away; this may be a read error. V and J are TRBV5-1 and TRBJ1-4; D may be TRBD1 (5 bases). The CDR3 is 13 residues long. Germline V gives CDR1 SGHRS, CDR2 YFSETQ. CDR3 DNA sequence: TGCGCCAACAGCTTGCAGGGTAGGGAAAAACTGTTTTTT. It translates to CANSLQGREKLFF.

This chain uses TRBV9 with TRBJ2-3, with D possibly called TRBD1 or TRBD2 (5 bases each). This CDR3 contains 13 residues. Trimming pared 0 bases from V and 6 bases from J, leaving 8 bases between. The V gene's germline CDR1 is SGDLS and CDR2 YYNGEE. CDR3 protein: CASSVGDPDTQYF. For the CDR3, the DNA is TGTGCCAGCAGCGTAGGGGACCCGGATACGCAGTATTTT.

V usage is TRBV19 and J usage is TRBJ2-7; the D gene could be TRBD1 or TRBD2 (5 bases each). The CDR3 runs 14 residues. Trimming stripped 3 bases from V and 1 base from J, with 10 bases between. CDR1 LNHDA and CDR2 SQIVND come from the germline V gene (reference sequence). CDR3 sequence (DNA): TGTGCCAGTAGTATTCAGGGAGCATCCTACGAGCAGTACTTC. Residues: CASSIQGASYEQYF.

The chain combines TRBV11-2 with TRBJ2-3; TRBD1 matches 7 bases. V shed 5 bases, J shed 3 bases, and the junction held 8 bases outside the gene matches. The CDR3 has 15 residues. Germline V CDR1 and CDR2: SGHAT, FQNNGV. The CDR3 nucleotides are TGTGCCAGCAGCCTTGAAGGGGGCGGGACAGATACGCAGTATTTT. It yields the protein CASSLEGGGTDTQYF. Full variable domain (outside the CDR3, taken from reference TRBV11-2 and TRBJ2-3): EAGVAQSPRYKIIEKRQSVAFWCNPISGHATLYWYQQILGQGPKLLIQFQNNGVVDDSQLPKDRFSAERLKGVDSTLKIQPAKLEDSAVYLCASSLEGGGTDTQYFGPGTRLTVL.

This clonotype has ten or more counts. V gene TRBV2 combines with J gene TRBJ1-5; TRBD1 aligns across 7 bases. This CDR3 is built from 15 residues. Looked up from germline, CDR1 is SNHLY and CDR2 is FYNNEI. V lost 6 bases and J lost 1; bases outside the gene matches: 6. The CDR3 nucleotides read TGTGCCAGCAGAGCCGACAGGGCCAGCAATCAGCCCCAGCATTTT. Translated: CASRADRASNQPQHF.

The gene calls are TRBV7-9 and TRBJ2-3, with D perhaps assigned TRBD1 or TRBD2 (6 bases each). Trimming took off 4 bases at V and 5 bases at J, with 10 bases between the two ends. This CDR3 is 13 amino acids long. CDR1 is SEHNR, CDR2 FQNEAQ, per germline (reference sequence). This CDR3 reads CASSSQGGDTQYF. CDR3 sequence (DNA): TGTGCCAGCAGCTCACAGGGAGGAGATACGCAGTATTTT.

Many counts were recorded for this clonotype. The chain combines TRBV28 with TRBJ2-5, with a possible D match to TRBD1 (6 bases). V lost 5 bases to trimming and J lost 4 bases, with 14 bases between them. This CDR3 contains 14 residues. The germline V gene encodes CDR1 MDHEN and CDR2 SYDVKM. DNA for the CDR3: TGTGCCAGCAGTCTCCCGGCAGGGGTAGAGACCCAGTACTTC. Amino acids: CASSLPAGVETQYF.

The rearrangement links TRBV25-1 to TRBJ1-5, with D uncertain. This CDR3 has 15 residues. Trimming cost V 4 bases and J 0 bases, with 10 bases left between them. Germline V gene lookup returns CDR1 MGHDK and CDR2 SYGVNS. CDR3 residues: CASSGTMGSNQPQHF. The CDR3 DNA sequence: TGTGCCAGCAGTGGGACCATGGGTAGCAATCAGCCCCAGCATTTT.

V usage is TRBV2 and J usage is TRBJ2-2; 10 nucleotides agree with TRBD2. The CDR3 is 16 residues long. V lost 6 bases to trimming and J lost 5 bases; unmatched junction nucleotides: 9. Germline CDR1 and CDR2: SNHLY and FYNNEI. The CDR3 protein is CASSGASGSRTGELFF. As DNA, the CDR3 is TGTGCCAGCAGCGGCGCTAGCGGGAGTCGGACCGGGGAGCTGTTTTTT.

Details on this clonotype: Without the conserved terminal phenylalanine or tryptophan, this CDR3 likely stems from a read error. The CDR3 sequence is CSARDPGCAGNTIYS. In DNA form, the CDR3 reads TGCAGTGCTAGAGATCCGGGGTGTGCAGGAAACACCATATATTCT. This rearrangement joins TRBV20-1 to TRBJ1-3; D not resolved. CDR1 and CDR2 (germline): DFQATT, SNEGSKA (reference sequence). The CDR3 is 15 amino acids. Trimming removed 0 bases at V and 4 bases at J, with 13 bases between.

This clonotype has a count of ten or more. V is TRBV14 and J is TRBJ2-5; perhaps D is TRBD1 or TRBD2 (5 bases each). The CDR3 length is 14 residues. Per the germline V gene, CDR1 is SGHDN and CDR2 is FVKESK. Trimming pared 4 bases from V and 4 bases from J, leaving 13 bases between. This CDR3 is CASSPRARAETQYF. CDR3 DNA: TGTGCCAGCAGCCCGAGGGCCAGGGCAGAGACCCAGTACTTC.

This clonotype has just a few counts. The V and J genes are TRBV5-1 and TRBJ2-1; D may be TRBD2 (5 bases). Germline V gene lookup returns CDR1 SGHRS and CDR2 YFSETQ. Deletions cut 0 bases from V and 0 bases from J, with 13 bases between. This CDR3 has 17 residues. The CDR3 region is CASSLVGRESSYNEQFF. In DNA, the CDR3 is TGCGCCAGCAGCTTGGTGGGTCGGGAAAGCTCCTACAATGAGCAGTTCTTC.

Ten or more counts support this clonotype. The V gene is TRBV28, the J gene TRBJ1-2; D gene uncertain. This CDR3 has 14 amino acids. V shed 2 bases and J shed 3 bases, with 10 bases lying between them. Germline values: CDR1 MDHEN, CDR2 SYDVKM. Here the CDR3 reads CASSLPRQDYGYTF. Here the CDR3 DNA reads TGTGCCAGCAGTTTACCCCGGCAAGACTATGGCTACACCTTC.

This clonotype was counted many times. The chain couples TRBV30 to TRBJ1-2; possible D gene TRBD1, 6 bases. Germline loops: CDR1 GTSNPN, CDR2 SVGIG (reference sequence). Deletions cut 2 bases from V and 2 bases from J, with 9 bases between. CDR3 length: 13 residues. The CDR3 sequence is CAWSPQGNYGYTF. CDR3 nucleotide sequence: TGTGCCTGGAGTCCTCAGGGGAACTATGGCTACACCTTC.

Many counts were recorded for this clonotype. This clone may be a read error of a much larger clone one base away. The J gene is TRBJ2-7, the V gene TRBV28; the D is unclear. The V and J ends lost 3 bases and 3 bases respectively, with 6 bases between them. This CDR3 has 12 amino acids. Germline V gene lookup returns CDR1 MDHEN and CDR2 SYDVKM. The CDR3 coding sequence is TGTGCCAGCAGTTTCCAGGACTACGAGCAGTACTTC. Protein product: CASSFQDYEQYF.

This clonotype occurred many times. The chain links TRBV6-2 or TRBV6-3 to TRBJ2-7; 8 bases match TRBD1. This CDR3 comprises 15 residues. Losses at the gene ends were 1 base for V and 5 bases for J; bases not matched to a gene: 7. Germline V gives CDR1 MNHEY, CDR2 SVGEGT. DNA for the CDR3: TGTGCCAGCAGTTACTTTGTGGCAGGGGGCGACGAGCAGTACTTC. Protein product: CASSYFVAGGDEQYF.

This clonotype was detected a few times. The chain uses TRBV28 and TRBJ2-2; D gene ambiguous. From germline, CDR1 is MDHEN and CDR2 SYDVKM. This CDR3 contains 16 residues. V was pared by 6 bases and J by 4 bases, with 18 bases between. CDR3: CASRRRLGTFTGELFF. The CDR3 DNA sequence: TGTGCCAGCAGGCGCCGCCTGGGAACCTTCACCGGGGAGCTGTTTTTT.

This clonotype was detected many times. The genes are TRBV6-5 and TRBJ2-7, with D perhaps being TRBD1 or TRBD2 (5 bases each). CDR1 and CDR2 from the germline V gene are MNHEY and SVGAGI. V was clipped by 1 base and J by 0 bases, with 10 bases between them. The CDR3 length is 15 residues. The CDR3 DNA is TGTGCCAGCAGTTACTACCCAGGGAGCTCCTACGAGCAGTACTTC. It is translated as CASSYYPGSSYEQYF.

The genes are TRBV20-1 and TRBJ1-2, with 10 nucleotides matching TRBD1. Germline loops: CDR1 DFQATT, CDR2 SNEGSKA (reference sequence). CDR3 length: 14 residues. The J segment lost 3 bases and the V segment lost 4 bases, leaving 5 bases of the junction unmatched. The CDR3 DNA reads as TGCAGTGCTATATCGACAGGGGGCGACTATGGCTACACCTTC. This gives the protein CSAISTGGDYGYTF.

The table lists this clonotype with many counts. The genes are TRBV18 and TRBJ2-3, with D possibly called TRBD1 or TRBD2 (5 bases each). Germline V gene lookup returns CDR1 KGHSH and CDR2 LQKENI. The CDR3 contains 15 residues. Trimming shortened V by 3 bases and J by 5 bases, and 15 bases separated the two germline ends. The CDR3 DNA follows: TGTGCCAGCTCACCTCCCGGGACGGCCCTAGATACGCAGTATTTT. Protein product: CASSPPGTALDTQYF.

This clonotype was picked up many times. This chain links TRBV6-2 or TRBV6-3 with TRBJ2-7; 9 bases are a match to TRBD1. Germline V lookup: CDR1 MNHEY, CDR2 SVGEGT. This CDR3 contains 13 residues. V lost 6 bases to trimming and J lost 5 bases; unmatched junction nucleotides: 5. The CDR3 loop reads CASRRTGDNEQYF. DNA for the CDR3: TGTGCCAGCAGGAGGACAGGGGACAACGAGCAGTACTTC.

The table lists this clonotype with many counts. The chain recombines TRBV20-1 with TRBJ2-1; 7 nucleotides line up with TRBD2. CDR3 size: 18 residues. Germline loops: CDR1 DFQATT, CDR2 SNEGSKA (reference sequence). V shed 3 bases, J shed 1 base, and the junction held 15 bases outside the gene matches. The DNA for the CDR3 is TGCAGTGCTAGCCCCTTTCGGGGGAGGGCCAGTTCCTACAATGAGCAGTTCTTC. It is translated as CSASPFRGRASSYNEQFF.